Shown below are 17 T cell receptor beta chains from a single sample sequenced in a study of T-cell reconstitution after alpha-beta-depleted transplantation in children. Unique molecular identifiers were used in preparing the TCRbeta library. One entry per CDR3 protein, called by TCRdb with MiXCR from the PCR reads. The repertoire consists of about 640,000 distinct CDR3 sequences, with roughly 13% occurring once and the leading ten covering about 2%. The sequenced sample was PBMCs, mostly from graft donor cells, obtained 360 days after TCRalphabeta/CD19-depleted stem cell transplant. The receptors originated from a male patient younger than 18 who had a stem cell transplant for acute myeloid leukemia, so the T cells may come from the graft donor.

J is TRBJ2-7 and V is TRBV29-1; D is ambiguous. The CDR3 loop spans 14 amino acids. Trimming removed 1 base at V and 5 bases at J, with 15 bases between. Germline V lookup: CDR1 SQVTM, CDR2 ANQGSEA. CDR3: CSVEAALPGDEQYF. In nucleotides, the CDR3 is TGCAGCGTTGAAGCAGCGCTCCCAGGAGACGAGCAGTACTTC.

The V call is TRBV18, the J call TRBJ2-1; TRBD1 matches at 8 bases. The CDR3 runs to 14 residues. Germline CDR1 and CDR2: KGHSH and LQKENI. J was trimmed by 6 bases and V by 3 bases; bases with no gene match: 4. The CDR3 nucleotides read TGTGCCAGCTCACCTGATGACAGGGGCAATGAGCAGTTCTTC. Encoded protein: CASSPDDRGNEQFF.

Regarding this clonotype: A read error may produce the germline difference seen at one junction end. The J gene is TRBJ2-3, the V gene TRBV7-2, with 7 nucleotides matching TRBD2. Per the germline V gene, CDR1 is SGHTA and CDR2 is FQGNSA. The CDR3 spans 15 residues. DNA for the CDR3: TGTGCCGGCAGCTTAACGGGACTAAGCACAGATACGCAGTATTTT. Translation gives CAGSLTGLSTDTQYF.

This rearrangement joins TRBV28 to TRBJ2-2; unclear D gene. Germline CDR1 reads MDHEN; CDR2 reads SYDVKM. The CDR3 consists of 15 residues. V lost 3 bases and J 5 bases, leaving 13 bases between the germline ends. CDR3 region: CASSFVGYGTGELFF. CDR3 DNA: TGTGCCAGCAGTTTTGTGGGGTATGGTACCGGGGAGCTGTTTTTT. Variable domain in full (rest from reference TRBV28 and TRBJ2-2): DVKVTQSSRYLVKRTGEKVFLECVQDMDHENMFWYRQDPGLGLRLIYFSYDVKMKEKGDIPEGYSVSREKKERFSLILESASTNQTSMYLCASSFVGYGTGELFFGEGSRLTVL.

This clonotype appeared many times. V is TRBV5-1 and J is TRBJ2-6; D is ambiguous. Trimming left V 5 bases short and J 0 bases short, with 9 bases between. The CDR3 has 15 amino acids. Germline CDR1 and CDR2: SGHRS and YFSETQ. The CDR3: CASRTGPSGANVLTF. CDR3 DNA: TGCGCCAGCAGAACCGGTCCCTCTGGGGCCAACGTCCTGACTTTC.

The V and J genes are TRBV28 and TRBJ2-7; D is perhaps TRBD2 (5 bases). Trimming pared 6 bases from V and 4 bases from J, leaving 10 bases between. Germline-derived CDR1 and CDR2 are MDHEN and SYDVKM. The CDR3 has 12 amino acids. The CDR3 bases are TGTGCCAGCAGCAAACGCGGGTACGAGCAGTACTTC. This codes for CASSKRGYEQYF.

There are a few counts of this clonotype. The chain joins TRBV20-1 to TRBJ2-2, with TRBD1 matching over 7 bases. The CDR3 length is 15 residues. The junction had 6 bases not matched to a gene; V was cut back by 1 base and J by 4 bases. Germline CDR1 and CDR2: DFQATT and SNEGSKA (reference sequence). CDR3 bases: TGCAGTGCTAGAGTGACCAGGGGGTTCACCGGGGAGCTGTTTTTT. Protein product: CSARVTRGFTGELFF.

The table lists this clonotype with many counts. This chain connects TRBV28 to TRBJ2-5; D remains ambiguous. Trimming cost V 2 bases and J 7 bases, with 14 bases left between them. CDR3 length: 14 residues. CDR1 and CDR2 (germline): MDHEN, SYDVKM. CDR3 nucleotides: TGTGCCAGCAGTTTACCCGCTGGACCCGGGACCCAGTACTTC. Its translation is CASSLPAGPGTQYF.

The CDR3 is CASSLGQYYSPLHF. The CDR3, as DNA: TGTGCCAGCAGTCTAGGGCAGTATTATTCACCCCTCCACTTT. This rearrangement joins TRBV28 to TRBJ1-6; D gene uncertain. The germline CDR1 and CDR2 sequences are MDHEN and SYDVKM. Trimming took off 5 bases at V and 8 bases at J, with 13 bases between the two ends. The CDR3 sequence is 14 residues long.

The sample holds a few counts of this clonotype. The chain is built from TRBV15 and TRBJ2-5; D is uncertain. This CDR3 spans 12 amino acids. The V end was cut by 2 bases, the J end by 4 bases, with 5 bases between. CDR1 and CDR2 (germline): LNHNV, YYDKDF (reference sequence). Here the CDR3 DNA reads TGTGCCACCAGCAGATTTCGAGAGACCCAGTACTTC. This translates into CATSRFRETQYF.

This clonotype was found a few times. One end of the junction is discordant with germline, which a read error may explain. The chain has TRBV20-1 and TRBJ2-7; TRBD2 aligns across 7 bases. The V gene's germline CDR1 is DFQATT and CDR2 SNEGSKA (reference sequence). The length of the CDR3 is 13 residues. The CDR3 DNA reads TGTACCCCCCCGCGGGAGATCTCCTACGAGCAGTACTTC. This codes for CTPPREISYEQYF.

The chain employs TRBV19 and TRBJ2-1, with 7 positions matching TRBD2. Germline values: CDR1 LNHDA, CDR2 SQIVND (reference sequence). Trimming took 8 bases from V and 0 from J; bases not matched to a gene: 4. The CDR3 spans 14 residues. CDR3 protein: CASRGEDSYNEQFF. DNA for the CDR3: TGTGCCAGTCGGGGGGAGGACTCCTACAATGAGCAGTTCTTC. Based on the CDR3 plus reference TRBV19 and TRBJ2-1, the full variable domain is DGGITQSPKYLFRKEGQNVTLSCEQNLNHDAMYWYRQDPGQGLRLIYYSQIVNDFQKGDIAEGYSVSREKKESFPLTVTSAQKNPTAFYLCASRGEDSYNEQFFGPGTRLTVL.

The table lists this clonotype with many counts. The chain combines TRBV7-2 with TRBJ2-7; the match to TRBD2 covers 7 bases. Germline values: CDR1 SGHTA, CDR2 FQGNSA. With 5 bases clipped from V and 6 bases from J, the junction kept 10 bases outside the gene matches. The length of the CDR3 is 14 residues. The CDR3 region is CASSPGGPTSEQYF. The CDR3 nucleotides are TGTGCCAGCAGCCCGGGAGGCCCTACCTCCGAGCAGTACTTC.

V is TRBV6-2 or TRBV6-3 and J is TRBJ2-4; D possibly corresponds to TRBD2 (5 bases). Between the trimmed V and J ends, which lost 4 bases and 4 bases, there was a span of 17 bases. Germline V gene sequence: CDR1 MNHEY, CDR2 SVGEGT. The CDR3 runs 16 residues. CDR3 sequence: CASSFPRASAKNIQYF. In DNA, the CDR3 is TGTGCCAGCAGTTTCCCGAGGGCCTCGGCGAAAAACATTCAGTACTTC.

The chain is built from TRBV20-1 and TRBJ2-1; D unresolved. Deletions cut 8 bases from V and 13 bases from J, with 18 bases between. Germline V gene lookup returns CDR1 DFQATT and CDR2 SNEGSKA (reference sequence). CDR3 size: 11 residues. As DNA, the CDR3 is TGCAGTAGGGTTAGGGATGGTATACAGTTCTTC. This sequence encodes CSRVRDGIQFF.

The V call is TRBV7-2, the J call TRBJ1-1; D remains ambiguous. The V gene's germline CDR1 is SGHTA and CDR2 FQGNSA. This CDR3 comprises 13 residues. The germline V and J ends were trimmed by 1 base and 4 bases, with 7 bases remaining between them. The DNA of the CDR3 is TGTGCCAGCAGCTTAGTGGGGAGCACTGAAGCTTTCTTT. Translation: CASSLVGSTEAFF. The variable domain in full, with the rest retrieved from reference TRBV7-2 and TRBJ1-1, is GAGVSQSPSNKVTEKGKDVELRCDPISGHTALYWYRQSLGQGLEFLIYFQGNSAPDKSGLPSDRFSAERTGGSVSTLTIQRTQQEDSAVYLCASSLVGSTEAFFGQGTRLTVV.

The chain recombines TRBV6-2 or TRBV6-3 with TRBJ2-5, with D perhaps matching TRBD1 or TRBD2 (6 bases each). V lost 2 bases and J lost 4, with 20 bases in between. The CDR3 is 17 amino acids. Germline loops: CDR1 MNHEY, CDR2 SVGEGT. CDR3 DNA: TGTGCCAGCAGTTACGGGGGCGGGACTGGACCCTTAGAGACCCAGTACTTC. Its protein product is CASSYGGGTGPLETQYF.